Presented here are 5 T cell receptor beta chains from one specimen sequenced in a study of Ad26.COV2.S vaccination and SARS-CoV-2 variants. This table comes from immunoSEQ multiplex PCR, and its TCRdb copy is limited to in-frame clones, with some not included. The table lists about 350,000 clones, 86% of them singletons. Treatment: 15 to 20 received Ad26.COV2.S at low or high dose, single or two shots; about 5 received placebo; per-sample allocation not given. Sampling happened 63 days after the first vaccine or placebo injection. The sequenced sample was peripheral blood, obtained in a trial of Ad26.COV2.S vaccine versus placebo. The receptors come from a person between 18 and 65 years old who received the Ad26.COV2.S COVID-19 vaccine or a placebo.

J is TRBJ1-6 and V is TRBV6-4; no firm D call. Trimming shortened V by 6 bases and J by 7 bases, and 10 bases separated the two germline ends. In germline, CDR1 is MRHNA, CDR2 SNTAGT. This CDR3 region has 13 residues. The CDR3 here is CASSASENSPLHF. CDR3 DNA sequence: TGTGCCAGCAGCGCATCTGAAAATTCACCCCTCCACTTT.

V gene TRBV2 combines with J gene TRBJ2-7, with D perhaps matching TRBD2 (5 bases). Germline CDR1 SNHLY, CDR2 FYNNEI. The CDR3 extends over 14 amino acids. Deletions cut 0 bases from V and 6 bases from J, with 12 bases between. The CDR3 DNA follows: TGTGCCAGCAGTGAAGCAGTAATTGGAGGCGAGCAGTACTTC. Encoded protein: CASSEAVIGGEQYF.

The J gene is TRBJ2-3, the V gene TRBV7-8; D is uncertain. CDR1 and CDR2 (germline): SGHVS, FQNEAQ. The CDR3 is 16 residues long. The V end lost 2 bases, the J end lost 4 bases, and 16 bases lay between the germline ends. The CDR3: CASSLRVRLFPDTQYF. The CDR3 DNA sequence: TGTGCCAGCAGCTTACGGGTACGGCTATTTCCAGATACGCAGTATTTT.

The chain recombines TRBV27 with TRBJ2-7, with D perhaps matching TRBD2 (5 bases). The CDR3 spans 15 residues. CDR1 MNHEY and CDR2 SMNVEV come from the germline V gene (reference sequence). Trimming took off 0 bases at V and 4 bases at J, with 13 bases between the two ends. The CDR3 here is CASSLSRGREYEQYF. As DNA, the CDR3 is TGTGCCAGCAGTTTATCCCGAGGGCGTGAGTACGAGCAGTACTTC.

The chain recombines TRBV25-1 with TRBJ1-4; no reliable D call. Trimming took 5 bases from V and 0 from J, leaving 7 bases between them. Germline V gene data show CDR1 as MGHDK and CDR2 as SYGVNS. CDR3 length: 14 amino acids. The CDR3 is CASSYGTTNEKLFF. The CDR3 region has the DNA TGTGCCAGCAGTTACGGCACAACTAATGAAAAACTGTTTTTT.